The TCR beta chain under discussion was sequenced for a study of blood T cell repertoires in COVID-19. The overall study: COVID-19 samples from acute and convalescent phases originated in the United States, Italy and Spain.

Original processing notes: Estimation of nucleated cell counts relied on the amplification of reference gene primers. Measured with immunoSEQ multiplex PCR; TCRdb has only the in-frame clones, and not every one. The D gene and trimming were derived from the DNA, and the V and J assignments and clone size from that table. Counted here are more than 85,000 clones, 65% to 90% occurring once; the ten biggest clones make up roughly 25%. CDR1 is LNHDA and CDR2 is SQIVND in the germline V gene (reference sequence). The CDR3 contains 14 residues. With 8 bases clipped from V and 1 base from J, the junction kept 3 bases outside the gene matches.

Sequencing input: peripheral blood. This TCR was recovered from a man aged 60 to 75 with acute or convalescent COVID-19. The chain uses TRBV19 and TRBJ2-2; 8 bases align to TRBD1. The CDR3 sequence: CASLGQGNTGELFF. DNA for the CDR3: TGTGCCAGTCTAGGACAGGGGAACACCGGGGAGCTGTTTTTT.